What follows are 16 T cell receptor beta chains derived from one specimen sequenced in a study of regulatory T cells in long-lasting Graves disease. HTBI primers from iRepertoire and Arm-PCR of CDR3 regions yielded the TCR beta libraries. A single record per CDR3 protein comes from TCRdb applying MiXCR to the multiplex PCR reads. The sample holds 620,000 or so distinct CDR3 sequences, around 17% seen once. Time point indicated: newly diagnosed GD, antithyroid drugs for less than 3 months. Researchers made the TCR library from RNA that was extracted from PBMCs. This sample also appeared in a second study, on T cells in Graves' hyperthyroidism and ophthalmopathy.

The starting material was peripheral blood mononuclear cells (PBMCs), obtained at new diagnosis, from a patient treated with antithyroid drugs. These receptors all come from a woman aged 25 to 39 with Graves disease.

This clonotype was recorded at least ten times. The V gene is TRBV12-3 or TRBV12-4, the J gene TRBJ2-2, with TRBD2 as a possible D gene (6 bases). The CDR3 is 16 residues long. Trimming removed 3 bases from V and 0 bases from J, with 11 bases in between. The CDR3 loop reads CASSFSGKTNTGELFF. CDR3 DNA sequence: TGTGCCAGCAGTTTTAGCGGAAAAACGAACACCGGGGAGCTGTTTTTT.

This clonotype was seen only a few times. The chain recombines TRBV9 with TRBJ2-1; tentatively, D is TRBD2 (5 bases). Germline CDR1 reads SGDLS; CDR2 reads YYNGEE. V shed 4 bases and J shed 8 bases, with 13 bases lying between them. This CDR3 comprises 13 residues. In DNA form, the CDR3 reads TGTGCCAGCAGCTACCTTGAGGGCTATGAGCAGTTCTTC. Translating it yields CASSYLEGYEQFF.

This clonotype has ten or more counts. The V and J genes are TRBV28 and TRBJ2-2, with D perhaps matching TRBD2 (7 bases). Deletions cut 2 bases from V and 4 bases from J, with 11 bases between. Germline CDR1 and CDR2: MDHEN and SYDVKM. This CDR3 comprises 15 residues. As DNA, the CDR3 is TGTGCCAGCAGTTTAGCGGGGGCGGGCACCGGGGAGCTGTTTTTT. Encoded protein: CASSLAGAGTGELFF.

The table lists this clonotype with many counts. V usage is TRBV12-3 or TRBV12-4 and J usage is TRBJ1-4, with D tentatively TRBD1 (6 bases). CDR3 length: 14 residues. The V and J ends lost 6 bases and 7 bases respectively, with 15 bases between them. CDR3 nucleotides: TGTGCCAGCAGGGATGGGGGGGCTGGTGAAAAACTGTTTTTT. It encodes CASRDGGAGEKLFF.

This clonotype was detected a few times. The chain's CDR3 is CASSQKGGIPPDSPLHF. The CDR3, as DNA: TGCGCCAGCAGCCAAAAAGGGGGAATCCCACCCGATTCACCCCTCCACTTT. The V call is TRBV4-1, the J call TRBJ1-6, with D perhaps TRBD1 (6 bases). Trimming cost V 2 bases and J 8 bases, with 19 bases left between them. CDR3 length equals 17 residues. The germline V gene encodes CDR1 MGHRA and CDR2 YSYEKL.

This clonotype was counted between two and nine times. Written as DNA, the CDR3 is TGTGCCACCAGCAGAGAGTCGGGGGGTGCTGGGTGGCCCCAGCATTTT. Protein product: CATSRESGGAGWPQHF. The chain links TRBV15 to TRBJ1-5; tentatively, D is TRBD1 (5 bases). The CDR3 is 16 residues long. The V end was cut by 0 bases, the J end by 9 bases, with 18 bases between. Germline V gene sequence: CDR1 LNHNV, CDR2 YYDKDF (reference sequence). Combining the CDR3 with reference TRBV15 and TRBJ1-5 gives the whole variable domain DAMVIQNPRYQVTQFGKPVTLSCSQTLNHNVMYWYQQKSSQAPKLLFHYYDKDFNNEADTPDNFQSRRPNTSFCFLDIRSPGLGDTAMYLCATSRESGGAGWPQHFGDGTRLSIL.

The rearrangement joins TRBV3-1 to TRBJ1-1; a weak D match, TRBD1 (5 bases). CDR1 and CDR2 from the germline V gene are LGHDT and YNNKEL (reference sequence). Trimming left V 4 bases short and J 6 bases short, with 21 bases between. The CDR3 is 16 residues long. The CDR3 region is CASSRKRDSGRSEAFF. For the CDR3, the DNA is TGTGCCAGCAGCCGGAAGCGGGACTCCGGAAGGTCTGAAGCTTTCTTT.

The table lists this clonotype with many counts. The chain employs TRBV6-1 and TRBJ1-2; no firm D call. The V and J ends lost 0 bases and 0 bases respectively, with 5 bases between them. Germline CDR1 reads MNHNS; CDR2 reads SASEGT. CDR3 length: 14 amino acids. CDR3 sequence: CASSEAMSNYGYTF. For the CDR3, the DNA is TGTGCCAGCAGTGAAGCGATGTCTAACTATGGCTACACCTTC.

The chain recombines TRBV24-1 with TRBJ1-1; D may be TRBD1 (5 bases). This CDR3 spans 13 amino acids. Germline CDR1 and CDR2: KGHDR and SFDVKD. V lost 9 bases and J 4 bases, leaving 14 bases between the germline ends. The CDR3 sequence: CATEGRGGTEAFF. The DNA for the CDR3 is TGTGCCACCGAGGGGCGGGGAGGCACTGAAGCTTTCTTT.

This clonotype was seen a few times. V gene TRBV19 combines with J gene TRBJ1-1; weak D call: TRBD1 (5 bases). CDR1 and CDR2 (germline): LNHDA, SQIVND (reference sequence). The CDR3 length is 12 residues. The V gene lost 6 bases and the J gene lost 7 bases, with 12 bases spanning the gap. The CDR3 region is CASSQGFGEAFF. Here the CDR3 DNA reads TGTGCCAGTAGCCAGGGATTTGGTGAAGCTTTCTTT.

This clonotype was counted many times. CDR3: CSKKQGQETQYF. CDR3 DNA: TGCAGTAAGAAACAGGGACAAGAGACCCAGTACTTC. The rearrangement uses TRBV20-1 and TRBJ2-5; D might be TRBD1 (6 bases). This CDR3 is 12 amino acids long. Trimming removed 8 bases from V and 2 bases from J, with 12 bases in between. Germline V CDR1 and CDR2: DFQATT, SNEGSKA (reference sequence).

This clonotype was seen repeatedly, ten times or more. V and J are TRBV27 and TRBJ1-5, with D possibly being TRBD1 (5 bases). Looked up from germline, CDR1 is MNHEY and CDR2 is SMNVEV (reference sequence). The CDR3 spans 16 residues. V lost 4 bases and J lost 4, with 17 bases in between. CDR3 coding DNA: TGTGCCAGCAGTTCCTGGGGCAGTAGCACTAATCAGCCCCAGCATTTT. It yields the protein CASSSWGSSTNQPQHF.

There are many counts of this clonotype. The gene calls are TRBV20-1 and TRBJ2-7, with 7 bases identical to TRBD1. Trimming removed 4 bases from V and 0 bases from J; junction bases left unmatched: 3. The CDR3 consists of 13 residues. Germline V CDR1 and CDR2: DFQATT, SNEGSKA (reference sequence). Here the CDR3 reads CSAKGTVSYEQYF. DNA for the CDR3: TGCAGTGCTAAGGGGACAGTCTCCTACGAGCAGTACTTC.

Details on this clonotype: Since a far larger clone is one base different, this is likely a read error. This chain joins TRBV3-1 and TRBJ1-1; D gene unclear. The germline V gene has CDR1 LGHDT and CDR2 YNNKEL (reference sequence). The CDR3 totals 12 residues. CDR3 sequence (DNA): TGTGCCAGCAGCCAAGGGAACGCTGAAGCTTTCTTT. The encoded protein is CASSQGNAEAFF.

This clonotype was observed many times. V usage is TRBV11-3 and J usage is TRBJ1-1, with a tentative D call TRBD1 (5 bases). The germline V gene has CDR1 SGHNT and CDR2 YENEEA. This CDR3 contains 12 residues. V lost 5 bases and J 11 bases, leaving 15 bases between the germline ends. The CDR3 here is CASSQGGGSAFF. DNA of the CDR3: TGTGCCAGCAGCCAGGGAGGAGGATCTGCTTTCTTT.

This clonotype has a handful of counts. The chain carries TRBV6-1 and TRBJ1-2, with D tentatively TRBD1 (6 bases). Trimming shortened V by 6 bases and J by 4 bases, and 12 bases separated the two germline ends. Germline values: CDR1 MNHNS, CDR2 SASEGT. The CDR3 totals 13 residues. Written as DNA, the CDR3 is TGTGCCAGCAGCAGGGGTGGGGTCTATGGCTACACCTTC. This gives the protein CASSRGGVYGYTF.